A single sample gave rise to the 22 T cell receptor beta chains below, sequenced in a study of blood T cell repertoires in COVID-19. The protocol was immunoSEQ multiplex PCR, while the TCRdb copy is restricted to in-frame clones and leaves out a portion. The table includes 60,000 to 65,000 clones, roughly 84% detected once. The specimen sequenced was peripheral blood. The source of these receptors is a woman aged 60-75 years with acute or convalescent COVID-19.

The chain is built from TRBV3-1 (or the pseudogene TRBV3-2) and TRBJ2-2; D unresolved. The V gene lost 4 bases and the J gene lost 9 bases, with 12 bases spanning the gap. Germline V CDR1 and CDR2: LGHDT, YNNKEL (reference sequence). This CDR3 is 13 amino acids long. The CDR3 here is CASSLQATRELFF. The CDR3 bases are TGTGCCAGCAGCCTCCAAGCAACCCGGGAGCTGTTTTTT.

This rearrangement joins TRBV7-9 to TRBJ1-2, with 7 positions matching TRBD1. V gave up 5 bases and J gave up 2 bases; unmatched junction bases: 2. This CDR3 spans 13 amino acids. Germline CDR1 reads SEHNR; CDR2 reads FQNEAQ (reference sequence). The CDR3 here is CASSLQGNYGYTF. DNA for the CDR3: TGTGCCAGCAGCCTACAGGGGAACTATGGCTACACCTTC.

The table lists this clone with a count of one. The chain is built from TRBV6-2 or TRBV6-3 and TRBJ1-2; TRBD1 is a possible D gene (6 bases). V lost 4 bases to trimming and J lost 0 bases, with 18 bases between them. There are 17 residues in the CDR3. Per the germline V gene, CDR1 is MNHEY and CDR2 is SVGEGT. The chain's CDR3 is CASSFSDSWSANYGYTF. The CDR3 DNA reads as TGTGCCAGCAGTTTTTCGGACAGTTGGAGTGCTAACTATGGCTACACCTTC.

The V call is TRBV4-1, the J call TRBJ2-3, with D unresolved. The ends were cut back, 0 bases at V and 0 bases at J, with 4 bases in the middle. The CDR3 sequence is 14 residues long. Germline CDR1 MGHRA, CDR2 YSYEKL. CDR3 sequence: CASSQDPSTDTQYF. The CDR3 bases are TGCGCCAGCAGCCAAGATCCTAGCACAGATACGCAGTATTTT.

As DNA, the CDR3 is TGTGCCAGCAGCTGGGGACAGATTGCTGAAGCTTTCTTT. Translating it yields CASSWGQIAEAFF. The chain links TRBV7-2 to TRBJ1-1; 7 positions match TRBD1. V lost 4 bases and J lost 6; bases outside the gene matches: 5. The CDR3 is 13 amino acids. Germline-derived CDR1 and CDR2 are SGHTA and FQGNSA.

In DNA, the CDR3 is TGCGCCAGCAGCTTGGAACAGAGCTCCTACAATGAGCAGTTCTTC. It is translated as CASSLEQSSYNEQFF. The chain uses TRBV5-1 and TRBJ2-1; D gene ambiguous. The CDR3 runs to 15 residues. V lost 0 bases and J 0 bases, leaving 7 bases between the germline ends. Looked up from germline, CDR1 is SGHRS and CDR2 is YFSETQ.

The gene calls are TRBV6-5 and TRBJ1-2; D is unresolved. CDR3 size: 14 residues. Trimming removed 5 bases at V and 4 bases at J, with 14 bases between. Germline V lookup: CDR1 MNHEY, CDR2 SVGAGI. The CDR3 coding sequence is TGTGCCAGCAGTCAGTCGTCAAGGAGCTATGGCTACACCTTC. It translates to CASSQSSRSYGYTF.

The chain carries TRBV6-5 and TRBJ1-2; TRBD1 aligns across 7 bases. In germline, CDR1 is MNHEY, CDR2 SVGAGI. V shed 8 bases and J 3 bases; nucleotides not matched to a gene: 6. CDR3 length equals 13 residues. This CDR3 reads CASDKQGDYGYTF. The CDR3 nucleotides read TGTGCCAGCGATAAGCAGGGGGACTATGGCTACACCTTC.

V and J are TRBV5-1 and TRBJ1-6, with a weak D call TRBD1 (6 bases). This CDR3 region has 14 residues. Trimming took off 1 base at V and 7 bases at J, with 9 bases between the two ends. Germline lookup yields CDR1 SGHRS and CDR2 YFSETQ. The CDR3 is CASSLRGGNSPLHF. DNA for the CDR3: TGCGCCAGCAGCTTGCGGGGGGGCAATTCACCCCTCCACTTT.

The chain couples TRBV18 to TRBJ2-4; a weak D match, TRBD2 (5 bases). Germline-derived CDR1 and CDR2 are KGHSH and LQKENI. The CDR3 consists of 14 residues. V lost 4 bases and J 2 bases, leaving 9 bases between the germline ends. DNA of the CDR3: TGTGCCAGCTCACTTCCGGGGACCAAAAACATTCAGTACTTC. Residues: CASSLPGTKNIQYF.

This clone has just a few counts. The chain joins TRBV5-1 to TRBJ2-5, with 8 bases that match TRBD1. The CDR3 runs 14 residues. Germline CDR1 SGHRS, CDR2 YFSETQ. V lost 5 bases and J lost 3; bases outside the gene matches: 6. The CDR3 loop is CASRLTQGEETQYF. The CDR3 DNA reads TGCGCCAGCAGACTAACACAGGGGGAAGAGACCCAGTACTTC.

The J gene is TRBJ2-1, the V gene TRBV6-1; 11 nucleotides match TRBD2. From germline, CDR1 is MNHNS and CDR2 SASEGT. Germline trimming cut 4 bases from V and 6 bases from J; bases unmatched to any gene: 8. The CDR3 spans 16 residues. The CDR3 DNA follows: TGTGCCAGCAGTGGTCTACTAGCGGGGGTTGGCAATGAGCAGTTCTTC. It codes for CASSGLLAGVGNEQFF.

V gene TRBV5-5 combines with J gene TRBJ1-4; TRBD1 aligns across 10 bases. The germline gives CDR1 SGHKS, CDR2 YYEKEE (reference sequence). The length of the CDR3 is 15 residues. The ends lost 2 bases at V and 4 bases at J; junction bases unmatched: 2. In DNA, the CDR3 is TGTGCCAGCAGCTTCGGGACAGGGGTTAATGAAAAACTGTTTTTT. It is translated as CASSFGTGVNEKLFF.

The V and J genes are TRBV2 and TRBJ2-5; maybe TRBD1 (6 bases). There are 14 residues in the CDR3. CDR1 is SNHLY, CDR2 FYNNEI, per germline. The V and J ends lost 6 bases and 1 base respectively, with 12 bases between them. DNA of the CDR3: TGTGCCAGCAGCAGGACAGACTTCCAAGAGACCCAGTACTTC. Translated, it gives CASSRTDFQETQYF.

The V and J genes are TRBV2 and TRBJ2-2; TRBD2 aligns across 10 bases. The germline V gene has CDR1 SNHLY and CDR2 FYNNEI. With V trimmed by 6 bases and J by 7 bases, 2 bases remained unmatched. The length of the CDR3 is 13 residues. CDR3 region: CASSGTSDGELFF. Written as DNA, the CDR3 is TGTGCCAGCAGCGGGACTAGCGACGGGGAGCTGTTTTTT.

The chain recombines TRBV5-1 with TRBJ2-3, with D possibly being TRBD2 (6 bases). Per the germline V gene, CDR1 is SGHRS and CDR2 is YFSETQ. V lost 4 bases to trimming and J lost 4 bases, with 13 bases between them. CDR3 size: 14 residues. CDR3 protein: CASSTAGPPDTQYF. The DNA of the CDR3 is TGCGCCAGCAGCACCGCGGGGCCCCCAGATACGCAGTATTTT.

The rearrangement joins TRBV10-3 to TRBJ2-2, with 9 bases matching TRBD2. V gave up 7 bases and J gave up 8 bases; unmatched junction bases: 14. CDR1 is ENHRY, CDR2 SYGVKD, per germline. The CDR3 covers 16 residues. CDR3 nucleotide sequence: TGTGCCATCAACCAAAGGGGACTAGCCCGAAGAGGGGAGCTGTTTTTT. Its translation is CAINQRGLARRGELFF.

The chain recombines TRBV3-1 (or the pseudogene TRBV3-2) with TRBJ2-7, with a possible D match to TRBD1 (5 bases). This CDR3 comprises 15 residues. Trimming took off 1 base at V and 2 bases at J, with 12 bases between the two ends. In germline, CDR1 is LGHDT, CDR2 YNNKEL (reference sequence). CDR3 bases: TGTGCCAGCAGCCAAGGTCCCGCAGGGCCCTACGAGCAGTACTTC. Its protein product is CASSQGPAGPYEQYF.

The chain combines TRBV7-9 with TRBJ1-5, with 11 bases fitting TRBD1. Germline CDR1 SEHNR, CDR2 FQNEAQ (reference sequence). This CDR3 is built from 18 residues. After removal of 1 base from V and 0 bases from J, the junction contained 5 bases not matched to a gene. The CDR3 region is CASSLVGTGGVSNQPQHF. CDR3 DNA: TGTGCCAGCAGCTTAGTGGGGACAGGGGGTGTTAGCAATCAGCCCCAGCATTTT.

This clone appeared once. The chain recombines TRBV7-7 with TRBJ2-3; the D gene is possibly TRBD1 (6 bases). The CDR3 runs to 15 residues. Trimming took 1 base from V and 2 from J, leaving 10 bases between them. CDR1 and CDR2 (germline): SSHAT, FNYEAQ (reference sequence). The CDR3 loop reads CASSLGTALTDTQYF. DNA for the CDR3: TGTGCCAGCAGCTTAGGGACAGCGCTCACAGATACGCAGTATTTT.

This chain's CDR3 is CASSLRDNYTGELFF. CDR3 bases: TGCGCCAGCAGTCTCAGGGACAACTACACCGGGGAGCTGTTTTTT. This sequence joins TRBV23-1 and TRBJ2-2; possible D gene TRBD1, 6 bases. TRBV23-1 falls under the ORF class, with uncertain function. Trimming took 4 bases from V and 3 from J, leaving 12 bases between them. This CDR3 has 15 residues.

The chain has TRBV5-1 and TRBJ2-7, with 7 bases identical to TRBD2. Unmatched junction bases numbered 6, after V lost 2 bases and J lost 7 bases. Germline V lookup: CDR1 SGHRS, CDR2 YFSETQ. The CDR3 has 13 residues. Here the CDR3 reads CASSFTGGGEQYF. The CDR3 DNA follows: TGCGCCAGCAGCTTCACCGGGGGAGGGGAGCAGTACTTC.